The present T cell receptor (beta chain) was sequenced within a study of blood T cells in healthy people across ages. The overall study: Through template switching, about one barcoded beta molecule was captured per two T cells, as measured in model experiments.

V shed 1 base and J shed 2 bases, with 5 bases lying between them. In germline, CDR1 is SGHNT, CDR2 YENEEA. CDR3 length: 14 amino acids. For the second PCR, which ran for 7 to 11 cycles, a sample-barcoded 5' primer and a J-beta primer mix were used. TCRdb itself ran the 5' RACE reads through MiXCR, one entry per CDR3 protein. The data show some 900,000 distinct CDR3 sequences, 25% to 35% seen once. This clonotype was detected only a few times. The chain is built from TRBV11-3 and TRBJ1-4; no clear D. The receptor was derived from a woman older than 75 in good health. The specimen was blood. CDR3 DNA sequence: TGTGCCAGCAGCTTAGGGTGGACTAATGAAAAACTGTTTTTT. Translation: CASSLGWTNEKLFF.